The next 20 T cell receptor beta chains were all read from a single sample in a study of blood T cell repertoires in COVID-19. TCRdb keeps only in-frame clones here, not all; method: immunoSEQ multiplex PCR. The table shows 190,000 or so clones, with around 94% occurring only once. Sequencing was performed on peripheral blood. The receptors were sampled from a man younger than 45 with COVID-19, enrolled during active disease.

The V and J genes are TRBV23-1 and TRBJ1-1; D call uncertain. TRBV23-1 is an ORF for which the function is uncertain. This CDR3 has 13 amino acids. Trimming took off 3 bases at V and 8 bases at J, with 13 bases between the two ends. CDR3 DNA: TGCGCCAGCAGTCAGCAGATCGAGGTGGAAGCTTTCTTT. Its translation: CASSQQIEVEAFF.

J is TRBJ2-1 and V is TRBV6-5; 8 nucleotides align to TRBD1. Trimming at V came to 7 bases and at J to 15 bases, leaving 17 bases not matched to a gene. Germline V gene lookup returns CDR1 MNHEY and CDR2 SVGAGI. The CDR3 loop spans 14 amino acids. The CDR3 here is CASKERTGPLSPFF. The CDR3 DNA reads as TGTGCCAGCAAGGAAAGGACAGGGCCCTTATCCCCGTTCTTC.

V is TRBV6-1 and J is TRBJ1-3; D is uncertain. Germline values: CDR1 MNHNS, CDR2 SASEGT. CDR3 size: 14 residues. V lost 3 bases, J lost 3 bases, and 9 bases lay in between. The CDR3 region has the DNA TGTGCCAGCAGTGAGGCGGGCAGTGGAAACACCATATATTTT. Encoded protein: CASSEAGSGNTIYF.

CDR3 in amino acids: CASSMSRQAQPQHF. In DNA form, the CDR3 reads TGTGCCAGTAGTATGTCCAGGCAAGCTCAGCCCCAGCATTTT. The V gene is TRBV19, the J gene TRBJ1-5, with unresolved D. Trimming removed 3 bases at V and 6 bases at J, with 12 bases between. This CDR3 is built from 14 residues. CDR1 and CDR2 from the germline V gene are LNHDA and SQIVND (reference sequence). Complete variable domain (other parts from reference TRBV19 and TRBJ1-5): DGGITQSPKYLFRKEGQNVTLSCEQNLNHDAMYWYRQDPGQGLRLIYYSQIVNDFQKGDIAEGYSVSREKKESFPLTVTSAQKNPTAFYLCASSMSRQAQPQHFGDGTRLSIL.

The chain links TRBV28 to TRBJ1-1, with a weak D call TRBD1 (5 bases). V lost 3 bases and J lost 2, with 10 bases in between. Germline V lookup: CDR1 MDHEN, CDR2 SYDVKM. The CDR3 runs 14 residues. The CDR3 sequence: CASSFRQINTEAFF. The CDR3 region has the DNA TGTGCCAGCAGTTTTCGACAGATTAACACTGAAGCTTTCTTT.

The chain links TRBV19 to TRBJ1-4, with 8 nucleotides matching TRBD1. Germline loops: CDR1 LNHDA, CDR2 SQIVND (reference sequence). This CDR3 is 15 amino acids long. V dropped 4 bases and J dropped 6; count of bases not matched to a gene: 7. CDR3 bases: TGTGCCAGTAGTACGGCGGACAGGGACTATGAAAAACTGTTTTTT. Encoded protein: CASSTADRDYEKLFF. The full variable domain, in which reference TRBV19 and TRBJ1-4 provide the parts outside the CDR3, is DGGITQSPKYLFRKEGQNVTLSCEQNLNHDAMYWYRQDPGQGLRLIYYSQIVNDFQKGDIAEGYSVSREKKESFPLTVTSAQKNPTAFYLCASSTADRDYEKLFFGSGTQLSVL.

The chain combines TRBV3-1 (or the pseudogene TRBV3-2) with TRBJ1-4; maybe TRBD1 (5 bases). Per germline, CDR1 LGHDT and CDR2 YNNKEL (reference sequence). The CDR3 runs 14 residues. Between the trimmed V and J ends, which lost 3 bases and 5 bases, there was a span of 10 bases. The CDR3 bases are TGTGCCAGCAGCCAGCGGGGGTTCAATGAAAAACTGTTTTTT. Its translation: CASSQRGFNEKLFF.

The chain links TRBV15 to TRBJ2-1; 8 nucleotides match TRBD2. V lost 3 bases to trimming and J lost 9 bases; unmatched junction nucleotides: 10. Germline CDR1 LNHNV, CDR2 YYDKDF (reference sequence). The CDR3 is made up of 15 amino acids. CDR3 loop: CATSRGTGGRPEQFF. For the CDR3, the DNA is TGTGCCACCAGCAGGGGGACGGGGGGGCGTCCTGAGCAGTTCTTC. The full variable domain, rest sourced from reference TRBV15 and TRBJ2-1, is DAMVIQNPRYQVTQFGKPVTLSCSQTLNHNVMYWYQQKSSQAPKLLFHYYDKDFNNEADTPDNFQSRRPNTSFCFLDIRSPGLGDTAMYLCATSRGTGGRPEQFFGPGTRLTVL.

V is TRBV7-9 and J is TRBJ1-1, with D tentatively TRBD1 (5 bases). The germline V gene encodes CDR1 SEHNR and CDR2 FQNEAQ (reference sequence). V gave up 7 bases and J gave up 4 bases, with 16 bases separating them. This CDR3 has 14 amino acids. CDR3 sequence reads: CASTGPGDGTEAFF. CDR3 bases: TGTGCCAGCACGGGACCGGGGGACGGCACTGAAGCTTTCTTT. The full variable domain, with the rest looked up from reference TRBV7-9 and TRBJ1-1, is DTGVSQNPRHKITKRGQNVTFRCDPISEHNRLYWYRQTLGQGPEFLTYFQNEAQLEKSRLLSDRFSAERPKGSFSTLEIQRTEQGDSAMYLCASTGPGDGTEAFFGQGTRLTVV.

This clone has only one observation. The CDR3 region has the DNA TGTGCCTGGAGTTCCCCAGGGGGCACAGATACGCAGTATTTT. Its protein is CAWSSPGGTDTQYF. This chain connects TRBV30 to TRBJ2-3; D is perhaps TRBD1 (6 bases). This CDR3 spans 14 amino acids. Deletions cut 2 bases from V and 1 base from J, with 10 bases between. The germline CDR1 and CDR2 sequences are GTSNPN and SVGIG (reference sequence).

V is TRBV5-1 and J is TRBJ2-3; no clear D. Germline V gene data show CDR1 as SGHRS and CDR2 as YFSETQ. This CDR3 contains 12 residues. Trimming stripped 8 bases from V and 2 bases from J, with 9 bases between. The CDR3 DNA follows: TGCGCCAGTTCCTACGCCACAGATACGCAGTATTTT. Translated, it gives CASSYATDTQYF.

The rearrangement uses TRBV18 and TRBJ1-2; 9 bases agree with TRBD1. With V trimmed by 4 bases and J by 3 bases, 3 bases remained unmatched. Germline CDR1 is KGHSH and CDR2 is LQKENI. The CDR3 length is 14 residues. CDR3 bases: TGTGCCAGCTCACAGGGGACAGGGCACTATGGCTACACCTTC. Translating gives CASSQGTGHYGYTF.

The chain joins TRBV6-5 to TRBJ2-1, with 15 positions matching TRBD2. J gave up 8 bases and V 8 bases, and 4 bases lay outside the gene matches. Germline CDR1 is MNHEY and CDR2 is SVGAGI. This CDR3 has 14 residues. Written as DNA, the CDR3 is TGTGCCAGCGGACTAGCGGGGGGGTCGGATGAGCAGTTCTTC. It encodes CASGLAGGSDEQFF.

V usage is TRBV6-6 and J usage is TRBJ1-5, with D unclear. CDR1 and CDR2 (germline): MNHNY, SVGAGI (reference sequence). V was trimmed by 5 bases and J by 6 bases, leaving 11 bases between them. The CDR3 contains 13 residues. The DNA for the CDR3 is TGTGCCAGCAGTCTCCTCGAGAGTCAGCCCCAGCATTTT. Translated, it gives CASSLLESQPQHF.

A single count supports this clone. The rearrangement joins TRBV6-1 to TRBJ2-3, with TRBD1 matching over 10 bases. V lost 1 base and J lost 7; bases outside the gene matches: 8. CDR1 and CDR2 (germline): MNHNS, SASEGT. The CDR3 is made up of 16 amino acids. The CDR3 DNA sequence: TGTGCCAGCAGTGAAGTTCCGGGACAGGGGTTTTATACGCAGTATTTT. Encoded protein: CASSEVPGQGFYTQYF.

The gene calls are TRBV9 and TRBJ2-3, with D maybe TRBD2 (6 bases). Trimming took 0 bases from V and 2 from J, leaving 13 bases between them. Germline V CDR1 and CDR2: SGDLS, YYNGEE. The CDR3 extends over 16 amino acids. CDR3 residues: CASSVGGGELTDTQYF. The CDR3, as DNA: TGTGCCAGCAGCGTAGGTGGCGGGGAACTCACAGATACGCAGTATTTT.

The rearrangement joins TRBV4-1 to TRBJ2-7; 7 bases line up with TRBD1. Germline-derived CDR1 and CDR2 are MGHRA and YSYEKL. The CDR3 runs to 13 residues. The V gene end was trimmed by 4 bases and the J gene end by 1 base; junction bases not matched to a gene: 1. DNA of the CDR3: TGCGCCAGCAGCCGGGACAGTTCCTACGAGCAGTACTTC. Translation: CASSRDSSYEQYF.

This clone occurred once. The chain is built from TRBV2 and TRBJ1-4, with D unresolved. V lost 4 bases, J lost 8 bases, and 8 bases lay in between. CDR1 and CDR2 from the germline V gene are SNHLY and FYNNEI. The CDR3 totals 12 residues. CDR3 DNA sequence: TGTGCCAGCAGTGTACGCGGGGAAAAACTGTTTTTT. Its protein product is CASSVRGEKLFF.

The chain joins TRBV19 to TRBJ2-5; TRBD1 is a possible D gene (5 bases). Germline V gene data show CDR1 as LNHDA and CDR2 as SQIVND (reference sequence). V gave up 5 bases and J gave up 0 bases, with 10 bases separating them. CDR3 length: 14 amino acids. DNA of the CDR3: TGTGCCAGTAGTGTGGACATCCACCAAGAGACCCAGTACTTC. Translating it yields CASSVDIHQETQYF.

The V gene is TRBV9, the J gene TRBJ2-1; a weak D match, TRBD2 (5 bases). The CDR3 has 15 amino acids. Deletions cut 4 bases from V and 6 bases from J, with 17 bases between. The germline gives CDR1 SGDLS, CDR2 YYNGEE. The CDR3 protein is CASSPHLGGFNEQFF. In nucleotides, the CDR3 is TGTGCCAGCAGCCCCCATCTTGGCGGGTTCAATGAGCAGTTCTTC.